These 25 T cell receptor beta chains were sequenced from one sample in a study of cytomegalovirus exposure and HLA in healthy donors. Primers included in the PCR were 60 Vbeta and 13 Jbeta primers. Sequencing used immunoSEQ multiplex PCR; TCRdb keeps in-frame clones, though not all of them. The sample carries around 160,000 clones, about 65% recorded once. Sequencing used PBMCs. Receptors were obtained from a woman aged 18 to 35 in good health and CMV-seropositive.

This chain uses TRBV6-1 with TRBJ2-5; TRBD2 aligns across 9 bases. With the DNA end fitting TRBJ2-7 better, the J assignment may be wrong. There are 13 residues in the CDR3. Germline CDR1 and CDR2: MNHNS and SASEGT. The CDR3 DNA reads TGTGCCAGCATGCCCGGACTAGCGAACGAGCAGTACTTC. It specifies CASMPGLANEQYF.

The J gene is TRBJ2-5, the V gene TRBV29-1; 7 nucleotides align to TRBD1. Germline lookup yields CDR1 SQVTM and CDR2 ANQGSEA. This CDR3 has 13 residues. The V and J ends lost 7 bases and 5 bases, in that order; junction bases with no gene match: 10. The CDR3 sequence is CSALKGADETQYF. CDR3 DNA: TGCAGCGCCTTAAAGGGGGCGGATGAGACCCAGTACTTC.

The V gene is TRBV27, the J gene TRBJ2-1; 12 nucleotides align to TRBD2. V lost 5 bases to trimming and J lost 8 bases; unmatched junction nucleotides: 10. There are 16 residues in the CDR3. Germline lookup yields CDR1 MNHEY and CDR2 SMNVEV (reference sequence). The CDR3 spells CASSIQRGLAGYEQFF. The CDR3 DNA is TGTGCCAGCAGTATACAAAGGGGACTAGCGGGCTATGAGCAGTTCTTC.

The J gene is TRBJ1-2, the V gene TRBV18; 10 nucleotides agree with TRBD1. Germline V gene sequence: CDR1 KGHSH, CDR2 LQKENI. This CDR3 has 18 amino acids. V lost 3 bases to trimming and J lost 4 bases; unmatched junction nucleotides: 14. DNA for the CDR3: TGTGCCAGCTCACCGAGGACAGGGGGTCCCAATCACCTCTATGGCTACACCTTC. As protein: CASSPRTGGPNHLYGYTF.

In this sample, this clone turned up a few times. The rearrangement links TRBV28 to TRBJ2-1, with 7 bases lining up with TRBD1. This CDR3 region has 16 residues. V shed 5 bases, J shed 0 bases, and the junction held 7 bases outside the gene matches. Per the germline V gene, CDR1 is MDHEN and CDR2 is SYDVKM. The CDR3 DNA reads TGTGCCAGCAGTCTCCGACAGGGCAGCTCCTACAATGAGCAGTTCTTC. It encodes CASSLRQGSSYNEQFF.

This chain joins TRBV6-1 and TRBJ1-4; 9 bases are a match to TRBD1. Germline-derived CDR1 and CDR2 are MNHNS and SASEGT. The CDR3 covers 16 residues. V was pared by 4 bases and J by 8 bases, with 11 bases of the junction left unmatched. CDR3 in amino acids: CASSAQGGQGNEKLFF. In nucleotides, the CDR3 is TGTGCCAGCAGTGCGCAGGGAGGACAGGGGAACGAAAAACTGTTTTTT.

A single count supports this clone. The CDR3 DNA reads as TGCGCCAGCAGCCAATATCGGAGCAATGAGCAGTTCTTC. Translated: CASSQYRSNEQFF. The genes are TRBV4-3 and TRBJ2-1; no reliable D call. The ends were cut back, 2 bases at V and 6 bases at J, with 8 bases in the middle. Germline loops: CDR1 LGHNA, CDR2 YSLEER. CDR3 length: 13 residues.

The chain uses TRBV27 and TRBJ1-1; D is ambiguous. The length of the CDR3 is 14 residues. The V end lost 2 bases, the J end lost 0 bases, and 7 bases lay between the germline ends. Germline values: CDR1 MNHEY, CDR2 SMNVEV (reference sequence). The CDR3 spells CASSLSSVNTEAFF. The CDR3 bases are TGTGCCAGCAGTTTAAGTTCGGTGAACACTGAAGCTTTCTTT.

The CDR3 here is CARWRGGTMSGTDTQYF. For the CDR3, the DNA is TGTGCCAGATGGCGGGGGGGAACTATGTCTGGCACAGATACGCAGTATTTT. The rearrangement uses TRBV2 and TRBJ2-3, with 9 bases aligning to TRBD2. Germline V gene lookup returns CDR1 SNHLY and CDR2 FYNNEI. The CDR3 totals 17 residues. The trim removed 9 bases at V and 1 base at J, leaving 14 bases unmatched. Combining the CDR3 with reference TRBV2 and TRBJ2-3 gives the whole variable domain EPEVTQTPSHQVTQMGQEVILRCVPISNHLYFYWYRQILGQKVEFLVSFYNNEISEKSEIFDDQFSVERPDGSNFTLKIRSTKLEDSAMYFCARWRGGTMSGTDTQYFGPGTRLTVL.

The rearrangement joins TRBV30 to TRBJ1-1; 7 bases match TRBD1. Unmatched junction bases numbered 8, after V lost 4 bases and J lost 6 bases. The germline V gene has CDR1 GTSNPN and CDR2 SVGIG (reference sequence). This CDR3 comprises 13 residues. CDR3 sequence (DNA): TGTGCCTGGATGAAAACCCAGGGGGCTGAAGCTTTCTTT. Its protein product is CAWMKTQGAEAFF.

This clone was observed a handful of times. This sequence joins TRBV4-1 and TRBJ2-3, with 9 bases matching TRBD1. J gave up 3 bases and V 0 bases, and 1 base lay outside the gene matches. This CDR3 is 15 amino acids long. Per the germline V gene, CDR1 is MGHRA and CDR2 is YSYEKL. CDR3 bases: TGCGCCAGCAGCCAAGATGACAGGGGGACAGATACGCAGTATTTT. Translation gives CASSQDDRGTDTQYF.

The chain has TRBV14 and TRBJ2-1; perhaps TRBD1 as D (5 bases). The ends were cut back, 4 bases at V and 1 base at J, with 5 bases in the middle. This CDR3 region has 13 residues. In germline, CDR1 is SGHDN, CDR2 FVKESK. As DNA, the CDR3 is TGTGCCAGCAGCCGACAGTCCTACAATGAGCAGTTCTTC. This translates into CASSRQSYNEQFF.

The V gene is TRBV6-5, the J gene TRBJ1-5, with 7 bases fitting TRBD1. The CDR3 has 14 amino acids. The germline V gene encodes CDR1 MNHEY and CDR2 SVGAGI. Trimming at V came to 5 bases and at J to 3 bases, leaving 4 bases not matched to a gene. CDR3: CASSRGQNNQPQHF. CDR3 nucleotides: TGTGCCAGCAGTCGGGGACAGAACAATCAGCCCCAGCATTTT.

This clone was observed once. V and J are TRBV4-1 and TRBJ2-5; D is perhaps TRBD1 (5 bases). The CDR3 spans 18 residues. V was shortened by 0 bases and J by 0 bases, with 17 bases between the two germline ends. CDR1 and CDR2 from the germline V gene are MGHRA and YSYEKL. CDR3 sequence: CASSQEWVQGTDQETQYF. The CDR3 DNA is TGCGCCAGCAGCCAAGAGTGGGTCCAGGGAACCGACCAAGAGACCCAGTACTTC.

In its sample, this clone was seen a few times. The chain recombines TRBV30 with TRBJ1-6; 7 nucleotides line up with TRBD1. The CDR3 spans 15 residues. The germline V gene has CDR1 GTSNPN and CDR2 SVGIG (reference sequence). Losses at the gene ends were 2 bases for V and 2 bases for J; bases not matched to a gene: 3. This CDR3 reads CAWSSTGTYNSPLHF. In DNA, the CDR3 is TGTGCCTGGAGTTCGACAGGGACCTATAATTCACCCCTCCACTTT.

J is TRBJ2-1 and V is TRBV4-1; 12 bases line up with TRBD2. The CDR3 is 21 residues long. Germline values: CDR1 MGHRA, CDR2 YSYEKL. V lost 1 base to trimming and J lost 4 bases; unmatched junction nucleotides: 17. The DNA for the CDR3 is TGCGCCAGCAGCCAAGGAGGGATCCAGCTAGCGGGGGGGATGCAGTACAATGAGCAGTTCTTC. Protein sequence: CASSQGGIQLAGGMQYNEQFF.

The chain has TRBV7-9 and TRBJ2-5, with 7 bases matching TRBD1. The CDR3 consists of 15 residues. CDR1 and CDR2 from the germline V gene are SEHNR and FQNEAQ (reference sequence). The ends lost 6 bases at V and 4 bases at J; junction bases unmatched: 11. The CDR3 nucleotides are TGTGCCAGCAGTTTATCGACAGGGCTTACAGAGACCCAGTACTTC. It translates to CASSLSTGLTETQYF.

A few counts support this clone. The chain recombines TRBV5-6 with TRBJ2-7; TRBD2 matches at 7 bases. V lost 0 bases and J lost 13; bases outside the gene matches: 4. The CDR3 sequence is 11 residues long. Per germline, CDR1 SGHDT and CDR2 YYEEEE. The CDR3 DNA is TGTGCCAGCAGCTTGGGAGGGGAGGGATACTTC. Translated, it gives CASSLGGEGYF. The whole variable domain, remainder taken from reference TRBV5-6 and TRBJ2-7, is DAGVTQSPTHLIKTRGQQVTLRCSPKSGHDTVSWYQQALGQGPQFIFQYYEEEERQRGNFPDRFSGHQFPNYSSELNVNALLLGDSALYLCASSLGGEGYFGPGTRLTVT.

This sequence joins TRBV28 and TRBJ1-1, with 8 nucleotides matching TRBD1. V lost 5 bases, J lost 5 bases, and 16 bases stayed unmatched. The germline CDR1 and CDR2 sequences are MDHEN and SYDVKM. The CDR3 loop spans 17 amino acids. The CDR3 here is CASSVASGGAMWTEAFF. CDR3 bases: TGTGCCAGCAGTGTAGCGTCAGGGGGCGCGATGTGGACTGAAGCTTTCTTT.

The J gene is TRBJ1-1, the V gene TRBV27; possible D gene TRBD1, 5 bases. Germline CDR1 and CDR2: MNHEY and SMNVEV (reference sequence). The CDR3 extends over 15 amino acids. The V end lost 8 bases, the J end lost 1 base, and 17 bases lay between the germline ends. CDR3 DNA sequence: TGTGCCAGCTCGATTAACAGGAGACCGAACACTGAAGCTTTCTTT. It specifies CASSINRRPNTEAFF.

DNA of the CDR3: TGTGCCAGCAGGACTAGCGGGAGAATAAATGAGCAGTTCTTC. This codes for CASRTSGRINEQFF. This chain connects TRBV6-1 to TRBJ2-1, with TRBD2 matching 12 bases. Trimming cost V 6 bases and J 7 bases; bases outside gene matches: 4. Germline CDR1 reads MNHNS; CDR2 reads SASEGT. The CDR3 totals 14 residues.

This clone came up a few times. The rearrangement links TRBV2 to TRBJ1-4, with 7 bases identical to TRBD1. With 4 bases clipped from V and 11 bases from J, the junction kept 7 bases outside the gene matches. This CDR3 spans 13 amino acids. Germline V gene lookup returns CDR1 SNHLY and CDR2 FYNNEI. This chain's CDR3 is CASSGQGISKLFF. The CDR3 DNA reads TGTGCCAGCAGTGGACAGGGCATTTCTAAACTGTTTTTT.

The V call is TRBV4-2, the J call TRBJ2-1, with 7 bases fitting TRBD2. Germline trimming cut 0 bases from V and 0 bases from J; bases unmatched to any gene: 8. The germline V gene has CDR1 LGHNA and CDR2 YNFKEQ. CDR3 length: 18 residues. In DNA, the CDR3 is TGTGCCAGCAGCCAAGAGGTTCACGGCGGGAGCTCCTACAATGAGCAGTTCTTC. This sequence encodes CASSQEVHGGSSYNEQFF.

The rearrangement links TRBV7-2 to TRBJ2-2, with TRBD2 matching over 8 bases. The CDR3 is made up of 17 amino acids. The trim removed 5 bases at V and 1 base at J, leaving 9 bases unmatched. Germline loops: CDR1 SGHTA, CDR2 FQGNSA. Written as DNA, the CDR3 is TGTGCCAGCAGCATTTACGGGGGGGGACGGAACACCGGGGAGCTGTTTTTT. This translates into CASSIYGGGRNTGELFF.

Here the CDR3 reads CASGLGRGTDTQYF. CDR3 DNA sequence: TGTGCTAGTGGTTTGGGAAGAGGCACAGATACGCAGTATTTT. The J gene is TRBJ2-3, the V gene TRBV12-5; D is unclear. The germline CDR1 and CDR2 sequences are LGHNT and FRNRAP. Trimming pared 1 base from V and 1 base from J, leaving 6 bases between. The CDR3 is 14 amino acids. Full variable domain (missing parts from reference TRBV12-5 and TRBJ2-3): DARVTQTPRHKVTEMGQEVTMRCQPILGHNTVFWYRQTMMQGLELLAYFRNRAPLDDSGMPKDRFSAEMPDATLATLKIQPSEPRDSAVYFCASGLGRGTDTQYFGPGTRLTVL.